Detailed here is one T cell receptor beta chain. No cognate antigen has been identified for it. Base-call qualities are not available, and no considerably larger clone is one nucleotide away. The data are from a study of blood T cells in healthy people across ages (dated by TCRdb to about 2015). About the investigation overall: In model experiments, roughly one uniquely barcoded TCR beta cDNA molecule per two T cells was captured by template switching. Age-related changes in TCR beta repertoire diversity were measured in the study by deep sequencing normalized with unique cDNA molecular identifiers. The donors were divided into four age groups: young (average around 17 years), middle-aged (approximately 42), aged (about 60) and long-lived (82). The study analyzed two additional independent replicas of 1 million unique cDNA reads from the same blood draw for two donors, one aged 18 to 30 and one aged 80 or older.

Donors were about 36 systemically healthy Caucasian individuals from Russia aged roughly 6 to 95 years. Around 10 milliliters of peripheral blood were drawn from each donor into EDTA-treated Vacutainer tubes. Ficoll-Paque density-gradient centrifugation was used to isolate PBMCs, with at least 6 million obtained per sample. Total RNA was extracted from PBMCs with Trizol reagent, with at least 6 micrograms obtained per sample. Naive CD45RAhigh/CD27high T cell percentages were measured by flow cytometry on a PBMC aliquot from every donor. CDR1 and CDR2 are read off the germline V gene (reference sequence) as SEHNR and FQNEAQ. V trim: 3 bases; J trim: 1 base; unmatched bases: 4. Measured from the cysteine to the phenylalanine, the CDR3 is 16 residues long. Here the CDR3 DNA is all that survives: 48 bases in frame from base 1. The library was generated by 5' RACE. Instrument on record: Illumina HiSeq 2500. A second PCR of 7 to 11 cycles was performed with a sample-barcoded 5' primer and a J-beta primer mix. Each TCR beta cDNA molecule received a unique molecular identifier from a template-switch 5' adaptor carrying 12 random nucleotides. Each sample yielded at least 2.5 million CDR3-containing paired-end reads. First-strand cDNA synthesis was performed from all RNA using the Mint cDNA synthesis kit, with priming by a TRBC-specific oligonucleotide. After uracil-DNA glycosylase treatment, a first 18-cycle PCR used universal primers M1SS and BC2_uni_R on all cDNA. From the authors' description of their analysis: Each sample was normalized by randomly selecting 1 million high-quality reads, each carrying a distinct molecular identifier. Instead of being binned into consensus sequences, reads with shared molecular identifiers were discarded. MiTCR, set to a Q25 quality threshold and the strictest error-elimination algorithm, was used for CDR3 identification, clonotype clustering and error correction. A nonparametric unseen species model with Euler transformation was used to estimate lower-bound total TCR beta diversity. Starting from the raw public reads, TCRdb applied fastp trimming at Q25, assembled clones with MiXCR and retained in-frame beta chains. Duplicate CDR3 protein sequences are folded into a single record with the most common DNA and genes. TCRdb assigned the V and J calls; the authors' analysis was not used. The sample profile shows over 700,000 distinct CDR3 sequences; roughly 25% of them were found once. The ten largest clones take up 9.4% of the sample.

What the work shows at the level of the full study, not this receptor alone: Conclusive comparison of naive and antigen-experienced compartments was prevented by the profiling of bulk unsorted PBMCs. Observed TCR beta diversity per million T cells fell roughly linearly with age, and a significant reduction was already apparent by age about 43. Estimates of total diversity based on one million sequenced T cells were regarded as lower bounds and as underestimates. Because donor CMV infection status was unknown, age-related changes in expanded clonotypes were potentially confounded. Compared with the aged group, the long-lived group had more naive CD4+ T cells, fewer expanded clones and increased TCR diversity, a pattern suggesting age selection. A strong correlation was found between observed TCR beta diversity and the percentage of naive T cells measured by flow cytometry.

The sample was also reused in another study, on T cells of mothers and their children. The second study's authors report: Nine systemically healthy Caucasian individuals, comprising three mothers and their six children, were included as donors. cDNA synthesis consumed the entire amount of extracted RNA, loaded at around 1.5 ug RNA in each 15 ul reaction. In the second PCR, the M1S primer added sample barcodes and 2-4 random nucleotides. Over 8 million TCR beta CDR3 reads came from each mother, compared with roughly 2.8 million reads from each child. Thymic selection similarly shapes TCR recombination output in related and unrelated pairs, with minor effect from inherited differences. Related mother-child pairs always showed normalized repertoire overlap that was slightly higher than in unrelated mother-child pairs, though the difference was never significant. No persistent microchimeric T cell clones were detected, at a sensitivity of about 100 clones per million clonotypes. Deep NGS was used in the study to compare the TCR beta repertoires of mothers and children and to look for features that separate related mother-child pairs from unrelated individuals. On average, the children were roughly 10 +/- 4 years old, while the mothers were about 37 +/- 4 years old. After adapter ligation with NEBNext reagents, the libraries were sequenced on Illumina HiSeq 2000 with 100+100 nt paired-end reads. Mother and child libraries were prepared a month apart and sequenced in separate runs to prevent cross-contamination. Between roughly 450,000 and 2,000,000 distinct TCR beta clonotypes were identified per donor. Naive TCR beta clonotypes were estimated from low-frequency clonotypes matched to each donor's FACS-determined naive share, without sorting.

The origin of this receptor is a boy younger than 18 in good health. Source material: blood. This chain joins TRBV7-9 to TRBJ2-3, with TRBD2 matching 10 junction bases. In nucleotides, the sequence is TGTGCCAGCAGCTTTTTAGCGGGAGGACGCACAGATACGCAGTATTTT. Translated, it gives CASSFLAGGRTDTQYF.